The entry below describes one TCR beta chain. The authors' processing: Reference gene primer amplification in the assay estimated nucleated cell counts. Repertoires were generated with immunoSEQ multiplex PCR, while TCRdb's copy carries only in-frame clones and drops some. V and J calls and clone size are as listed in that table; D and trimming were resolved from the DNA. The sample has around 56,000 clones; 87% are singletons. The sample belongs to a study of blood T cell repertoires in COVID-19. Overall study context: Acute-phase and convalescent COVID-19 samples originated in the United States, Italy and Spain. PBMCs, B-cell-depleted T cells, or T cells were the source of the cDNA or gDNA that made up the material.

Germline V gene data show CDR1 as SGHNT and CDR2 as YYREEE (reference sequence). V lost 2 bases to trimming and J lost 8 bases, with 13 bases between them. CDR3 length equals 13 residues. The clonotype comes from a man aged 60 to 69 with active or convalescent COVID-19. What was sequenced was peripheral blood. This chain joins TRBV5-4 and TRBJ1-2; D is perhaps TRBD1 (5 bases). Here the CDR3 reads CASSFSGRGGYTF. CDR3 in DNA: TGTGCCAGCAGCTTTTCGGGGCGGGGAGGCTACACCTTC.